These 27 T cell receptor beta chains share one sample of origin, sequenced in a study of early T cells in non-severe SARS-CoV-2 infection. TCRdb redid the calling of the 5' RACE reads with MiXCR, one entry per CDR3 protein. The top ten hold approximately 7% of the sample, which has about 83,000 distinct CDR3 sequences, around an eighth seen once. Specimen: whole blood. These receptors were obtained from an adult who was a healthcare worker with PCR-confirmed SARS-CoV-2 infection or an uninfected control (not recorded which).

The genes are TRBV29-1 and TRBJ2-7; 9 bases agree with TRBD1. Per germline, CDR1 SQVTM and CDR2 ANQGSEA. The V segment lost 7 bases and the J segment 4 bases; nucleotides outside the gene matches: 8. The CDR3 sequence is 13 residues long. CDR3 coding DNA: TGCAGCGGCTCACAGGGGGCGCGTTACGAGCAGTACTTC. This gives the protein CSGSQGARYEQYF.

This clonotype turned up a few times. The rearrangement joins TRBV2 to TRBJ2-1; a weak D match, TRBD1 (6 bases). With 4 bases removed from V and 5 bases from J, the gap between germline ends came to 15 bases. This CDR3 contains 15 residues. Germline V gene sequence: CDR1 SNHLY, CDR2 FYNNEI. CDR3 bases: TGTGCCAGCAGTGTCAGAAGACAGGAAAACAATGAGCAGTTCTTC. Its translation is CASSVRRQENNEQFF. The full variable domain, in which reference TRBV2 and TRBJ2-1 provide the parts outside the CDR3, is EPEVTQTPSHQVTQMGQEVILRCVPISNHLYFYWYRQILGQKVEFLVSFYNNEISEKSEIFDDQFSVERPDGSNFTLKIRSTKLEDSAMYFCASSVRRQENNEQFFGPGTRLTVL.

This clonotype was recorded a few times. The V gene is TRBV5-4, the J gene TRBJ1-1, with TRBD1 matching 7 bases. The V gene's germline CDR1 is SGHNT and CDR2 YYREEE (reference sequence). The CDR3 loop spans 14 amino acids. The J segment lost 4 bases and the V segment lost 0 bases, leaving 3 bases of the junction unmatched. This CDR3 reads CASSLGAGGTEAFF. The CDR3 region has the DNA TGTGCCAGCAGCTTGGGGGCAGGGGGCACTGAAGCTTTCTTT.

This clonotype was counted between two and nine times. The V gene is TRBV4-1, the J gene TRBJ2-1; 8 bases line up with TRBD2. J lost 5 bases, V lost 2 bases, and 2 bases had no gene match. The CDR3 contains 14 residues. Germline loops: CDR1 MGHRA, CDR2 YSYEKL. The CDR3: CASSQTSGNNEQFF. The CDR3 bases are TGCGCCAGCAGCCAAACTAGCGGCAACAATGAGCAGTTCTTC.

The V call is TRBV7-2, the J call TRBJ2-7; maybe TRBD2 (6 bases). Trimming cost V 5 bases and J 6 bases, with 17 bases left between them. The length of the CDR3 is 14 residues. The germline V gene encodes CDR1 SGHTA and CDR2 FQGNSA. The CDR3 DNA is TGTGCCAGCAGCCCCTCCGTTGGGGGAGGCGAGCAGTACTTC. Its translation: CASSPSVGGGEQYF.

This clonotype was seen a few times. The rearrangement links TRBV9 to TRBJ1-2; D is uncertain. The V end lost 0 bases, the J end lost 3 bases, and 12 bases lay between the germline ends. Germline V gives CDR1 SGDLS, CDR2 YYNGEE. The CDR3 consists of 15 residues. The chain's CDR3 is CASSVVQRADYGYTF. The CDR3 coding sequence is TGTGCCAGCAGCGTAGTCCAAAGGGCCGACTATGGCTACACCTTC.

This clonotype has only a few counts. V usage is TRBV7-2 and J usage is TRBJ2-3; TRBD2 matches at 8 bases. CDR3 length equals 14 residues. V lost 8 bases to trimming and J lost 6 bases; unmatched junction nucleotides: 10. CDR1 is SGHTA, CDR2 FQGNSA, per germline. In DNA form, the CDR3 reads TGTGCCAGCGGGCCGGGGGGGGCCTCGGATACGCAGTATTTT. Its translation is CASGPGGASDTQYF.

The chain employs TRBV25-1 and TRBJ2-3, with D maybe TRBD2 (5 bases). The germline V and J ends were trimmed by 7 bases and 6 bases, with 11 bases remaining between them. CDR3 length equals 12 residues. Germline V gene data show CDR1 as MGHDK and CDR2 as SYGVNS. The CDR3 protein is CASTGNSDTQYF. The DNA for the CDR3 is TGTGCCAGCACGGGAAATTCGGATACGCAGTATTTT.

V is TRBV10-3 and J is TRBJ2-1; 13 bases map to TRBD2. After removal of 5 bases from V and 7 bases from J, the junction contained 8 bases not matched to a gene. CDR1 and CDR2 (germline): ENHRY, SYGVKD. CDR3 length equals 16 residues. In nucleotides, the CDR3 is TGTGCCATCAGTCAACCGGGACTAGCGGGATATAATGAGCAGTTCTTC. Translation: CAISQPGLAGYNEQFF.

J is TRBJ2-7 and V is TRBV20-1; D may be TRBD1 or TRBD2 (6 bases each). The CDR3 consists of 14 residues. The V and J ends lost 5 bases and 0 bases respectively, with 14 bases between them. Germline V gene lookup returns CDR1 DFQATT and CDR2 SNEGSKA (reference sequence). In DNA, the CDR3 is TGCAGTGCTGGAGGAGGGGACAACTCCTACGAGCAGTACTTC. It yields the protein CSAGGGDNSYEQYF.

V and J are TRBV20-1 and TRBJ2-4; 8 bases are a match to TRBD2. The V segment lost 6 bases and the J segment 8 bases; nucleotides outside the gene matches: 12. The CDR3 is 14 residues long. Germline values: CDR1 DFQATT, CDR2 SNEGSKA (reference sequence). In DNA form, the CDR3 reads TGCAGTGCCCAGTCCGGGACTAGTGTTGACATTCAGTACTTC. The encoded protein is CSAQSGTSVDIQYF.

The chain is built from TRBV6-5 and TRBJ2-6; 9 bases fit TRBD2. The CDR3 totals 19 residues. Germline V gene sequence: CDR1 MNHEY, CDR2 SVGAGI. V was clipped by 3 bases and J by 1 base; unmatched bases: 10. In nucleotides, the CDR3 is TGTGCCAGCAGTTATGCGGCGGGGGGGCGTTGGTCTGGGGCCAACGTCCTGACTTTC. It is translated as CASSYAAGGRWSGANVLTF.

There are many counts of this clonotype. The chain has TRBV7-9 and TRBJ2-5; 10 nucleotides match TRBD1. With 4 bases clipped from V and 0 bases from J, the junction kept 2 bases outside the gene matches. Germline assignment: CDR1 SEHNR and CDR2 FQNEAQ (reference sequence). The CDR3 consists of 15 residues. CDR3 sequence: CASSWGQGYQETQYF. The CDR3 nucleotides read TGTGCCAGCAGCTGGGGACAGGGGTACCAAGAGACCCAGTACTTC.

There are a few counts of this clonotype. The V gene is TRBV4-3, the J gene TRBJ1-1; D unresolved. The CDR3 is 16 amino acids. The V end lost 0 bases, the J end lost 7 bases, and 18 bases lay between the germline ends. From germline, CDR1 is LGHNA and CDR2 YSLEER. CDR3 DNA: TGCGCCAGCAGCCAAGATCTCGGACGGTGGGTGAGTGAAGCTTTCTTT. Protein product: CASSQDLGRWVSEAFF.

This clonotype was recorded a few times. The rearrangement uses TRBV5-4 and TRBJ1-1; 7 bases map to TRBD1. The V gene end was trimmed by 2 bases and the J gene end by 2 bases; junction bases not matched to a gene: 12. Germline V gives CDR1 SGHNT, CDR2 YYREEE (reference sequence). The CDR3 loop spans 17 amino acids. CDR3 region: CASSFVGKQGRNTEAFF. In DNA, the CDR3 is TGTGCCAGCAGCTTCGTGGGAAAACAGGGGAGAAACACTGAAGCTTTCTTT.

The chain uses TRBV3-1 and TRBJ2-1, with 8 bases aligning to TRBD2. The CDR3 contains 15 residues. V was clipped by 3 bases and J by 10 bases; unmatched bases: 11. Looked up from germline, CDR1 is LGHDT and CDR2 is YNNKEL (reference sequence). The CDR3 is CASSHPGTSKYEQFF. The DNA of the CDR3 is TGTGCCAGCAGCCACCCCGGGACTAGTAAGTACGAGCAGTTCTTC.

This clonotype was seen a few times. The CDR3 reads CASSETGVGANVLTF. The CDR3 coding sequence is TGCGCCAGCAGCGAAACAGGCGTTGGGGCCAACGTCCTGACTTTC. The chain uses TRBV10-1 and TRBJ2-6; D is possibly TRBD1 (5 bases). Trimming shortened V by 6 bases and J by 3 bases, and 12 bases separated the two germline ends. The CDR3 runs to 15 residues. Germline V gives CDR1 WNHNN, CDR2 SYGVQD (reference sequence).

Only a few counts were recorded for this clonotype. V is TRBV19 and J is TRBJ2-2; D ambiguous. The CDR3 contains 14 residues. Germline V gene sequence: CDR1 LNHDA, CDR2 SQIVND (reference sequence). Trimming cost V 7 bases and J 0 bases, with 9 bases left between them. The CDR3 nucleotides are TGTGCCAGTACGGGCAGGCCGAACACCGGGGAGCTGTTTTTT. This codes for CASTGRPNTGELFF.

The V gene is TRBV7-9, the J gene TRBJ2-3, with a weak D call TRBD2 (5 bases). Trimming shortened V by 7 bases and J by 0 bases, and 11 bases separated the two germline ends. The CDR3 consists of 14 residues. The germline CDR1 and CDR2 sequences are SEHNR and FQNEAQ (reference sequence). CDR3 amino acids: CASTSSGSTDTQYF. DNA of the CDR3: TGTGCCAGCACTTCGTCGGGGAGCACAGATACGCAGTATTTT. Combining the CDR3 with reference TRBV7-9 and TRBJ2-3 gives the whole variable domain DTGVSQNPRHKITKRGQNVTFRCDPISEHNRLYWYRQTLGQGPEFLTYFQNEAQLEKSRLLSDRFSAERPKGSFSTLEIQRTEQGDSAMYLCASTSSGSTDTQYFGPGTRLTVL.

This clonotype was seen more than once but under ten times. J is TRBJ2-3 and V is TRBV7-9, with 10 nucleotides matching TRBD2. CDR3 size: 16 residues. Germline V lookup: CDR1 SEHNR, CDR2 FQNEAQ (reference sequence). V trimming: 1 base; J trimming: 6 bases; junction bases outside the gene matches: 7. CDR3 bases: TGTGCCAGCAGCTTAGGAGCGGGAGGGCCGATGGATACGCAGTATTTT. Its translation: CASSLGAGGPMDTQYF.

This clonotype was observed many times. This chain connects TRBV7-9 to TRBJ1-1; D is ambiguous. The CDR3 totals 14 residues. Germline CDR1 SEHNR, CDR2 FQNEAQ (reference sequence). V shed 3 bases and J shed 4 bases, with 12 bases lying between them. CDR3 DNA: TGTGCCAGCAGCTTGAAGATAGATTCCACTGAAGCTTTCTTT. This gives the protein CASSLKIDSTEAFF.

This clonotype was recorded a few times. The V gene is TRBV10-3, the J gene TRBJ2-2; TRBD2 matches 13 bases. The CDR3 consists of 19 residues. Germline trimming cut 2 bases from V and 5 bases from J; bases unmatched to any gene: 11. Germline V CDR1 and CDR2: ENHRY, SYGVKD. This CDR3 reads CAISETWTSGSSGTGELFF. The DNA of the CDR3 is TGTGCCATCAGTGAGACTTGGACTAGCGGGAGTAGCGGAACCGGGGAGCTGTTTTTT.

The V call is TRBV7-9, the J call TRBJ2-2, with 8 nucleotides matching TRBD2. The J segment lost 8 bases and the V segment lost 4 bases, leaving 15 bases of the junction unmatched. CDR1 SEHNR and CDR2 FQNEAQ come from the germline V gene (reference sequence). The CDR3 contains 17 residues. CDR3 DNA: TGTGCCAGCAGCTCACGCGGGGGGACTCCCGCTGTAGGGGAGCTGTTTTTT. Protein sequence: CASSSRGGTPAVGELFF.

This clonotype was seen a few times. This chain links TRBV4-3 with TRBJ2-2; no clear D. Germline CDR1 and CDR2: LGHNA and YSLEER. The CDR3 covers 15 residues. V was cut by 4 bases and J by 3 bases, with 12 bases left in between. CDR3 region: CASSLDPADTGELFF. The CDR3 nucleotides read TGCGCCAGCAGCCTGGACCCCGCCGACACCGGGGAGCTGTTTTTT.

CDR3 sequence: CASSLGSGIRNEQFF. CDR3 coding DNA: TGTGCCAGCAGCTTAGGTAGCGGGATTCGCAATGAGCAGTTCTTC. The V gene is TRBV11-2, the J gene TRBJ2-1, with TRBD2 matching over 8 bases. Germline-derived CDR1 and CDR2 are SGHAT and FQNNGV. The CDR3 spans 15 residues. The trim removed 1 base at V and 6 bases at J, leaving 5 bases unmatched.

The V gene is TRBV7-2, the J gene TRBJ2-6; 8 bases fit TRBD1. Per germline, CDR1 SGHTA and CDR2 FQGNSA. The CDR3 has 18 residues. The V segment lost 3 bases and the J segment 1 base; nucleotides outside the gene matches: 8. The CDR3 sequence: CASSFARDRSSGANVLTF. As DNA, the CDR3 is TGTGCCAGCAGCTTCGCCCGGGACAGGTCGTCTGGGGCCAACGTCCTGACTTTC.

This clonotype was counted only a few times. In DNA, the CDR3 is TGTGCCAGCAGTTCTACTCAGCGCCTTCGAGGCTACACCTTC. Encoded protein: CASSSTQRLRGYTF. V and J are TRBV27 and TRBJ1-2; D unresolved. This CDR3 contains 14 residues. V gave up 4 bases and J gave up 8 bases, with 17 bases separating them. Germline loops: CDR1 MNHEY, CDR2 SMNVEV (reference sequence).